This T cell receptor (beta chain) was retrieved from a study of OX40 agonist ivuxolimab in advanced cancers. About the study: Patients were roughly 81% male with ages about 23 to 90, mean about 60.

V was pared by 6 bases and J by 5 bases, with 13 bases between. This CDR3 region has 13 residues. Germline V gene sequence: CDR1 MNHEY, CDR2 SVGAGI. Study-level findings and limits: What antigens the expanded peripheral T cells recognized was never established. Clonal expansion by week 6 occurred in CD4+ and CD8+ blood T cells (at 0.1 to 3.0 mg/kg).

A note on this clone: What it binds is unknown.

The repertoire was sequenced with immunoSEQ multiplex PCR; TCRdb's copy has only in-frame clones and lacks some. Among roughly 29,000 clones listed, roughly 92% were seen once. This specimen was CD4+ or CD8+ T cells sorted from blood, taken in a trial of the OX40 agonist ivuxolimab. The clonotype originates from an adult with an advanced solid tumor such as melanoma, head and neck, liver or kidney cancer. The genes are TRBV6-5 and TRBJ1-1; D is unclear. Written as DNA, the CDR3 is TGTGCCAGCAGGCCGGGAGGAGGGACTGAAGCTTTCTTT. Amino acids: CASRPGGGTEAFF.